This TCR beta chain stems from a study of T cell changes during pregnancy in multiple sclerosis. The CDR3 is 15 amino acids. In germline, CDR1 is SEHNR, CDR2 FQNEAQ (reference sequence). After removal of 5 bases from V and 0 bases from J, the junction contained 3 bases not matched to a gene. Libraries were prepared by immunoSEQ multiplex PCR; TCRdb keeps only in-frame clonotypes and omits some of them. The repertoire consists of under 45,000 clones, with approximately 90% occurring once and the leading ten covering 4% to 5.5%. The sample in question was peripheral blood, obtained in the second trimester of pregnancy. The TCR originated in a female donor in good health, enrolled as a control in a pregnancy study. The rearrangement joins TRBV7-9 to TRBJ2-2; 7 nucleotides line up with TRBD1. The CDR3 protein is CASSPTGTNTGELFF. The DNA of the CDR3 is TGTGCCAGCAGCCCGACAGGGACGAACACCGGGGAGCTGTTTTTT.